The 21 T cell receptor beta chains presented below share a single source sample, sequenced in a study of blood T cell repertoires in COVID-19 (dated by TCRdb to 2018 to 2020). The library came from the immunoSEQ multiplex PCR assay. In its TCRdb copy, this immuneACCESS table keeps in-frame sequences only and misses some clones. Where compared with another copy, unresolved V genes explain less than half of these, and the others have no known cause. Across this sample there are under 200,000 clones, with roughly 90% seen only once. Around 7% of the sample rests with the top ten. The sequenced material came from PBMCs or T cells enriched from blood (not recorded which). The receptors shown here come from a woman aged 45-59 years who had recovered from COVID-19.

V usage is TRBV29-1 and J usage is TRBJ2-3, with D uncertain. The CDR3 loop spans 12 amino acids. Deletions cut 3 bases from V and 6 bases from J, with 10 bases between. Germline CDR1 and CDR2: SQVTM and ANQGSEA. The CDR3 sequence is CSVDLAQDTQYF. The CDR3 DNA is TGCAGCGTTGACCTCGCCCAGGATACGCAGTATTTT.

The chain links TRBV20-1 to TRBJ1-2; no reliable D call. CDR1 is DFQATT and CDR2 is SNEGSKA in the germline V gene (reference sequence). The CDR3 length is 11 residues. V was trimmed by 5 bases and J by 4 bases, leaving 8 bases between them. CDR3 amino acids: CSAVPRYGYTF. The CDR3 bases are TGCAGTGCTGTCCCTCGCTATGGCTACACCTTC.

This sequence joins TRBV25-1 and TRBJ1-3; D ambiguous. The CDR3 is made up of 16 amino acids. The germline V gene encodes CDR1 MGHDK and CDR2 SYGVNS. The germline V and J ends were trimmed by 5 bases and 0 bases, with 14 bases remaining between them. In DNA, the CDR3 is TGTGCCAGCAGTCGTTGGGCGATAAGCTCTGGAAACACCATATATTTT. This sequence encodes CASSRWAISSGNTIYF.

The rearrangement links TRBV6-5 to TRBJ1-4; D might be TRBD1 (5 bases). CDR1 MNHEY and CDR2 SVGAGI come from the germline V gene. CDR3 length equals 14 residues. Trimming pared 6 bases from V and 6 bases from J, leaving 14 bases between. CDR3 sequence: CASRGPDYYEKLFF. The DNA for the CDR3 is TGTGCCAGCAGGGGACCGGACTATTATGAAAAACTGTTTTTT.

The chain carries TRBV29-1 and TRBJ1-1, with D unclear. Germline V gene lookup returns CDR1 SQVTM and CDR2 ANQGSEA. V was shortened by 5 bases and J by 4 bases, with 11 bases between the two germline ends. The CDR3 length is 12 residues. The CDR3 here is CSVLDLATEAFF. In nucleotides, the CDR3 is TGCAGCGTTCTAGACCTGGCCACTGAAGCTTTCTTT.

The chain combines TRBV5-4 with TRBJ2-1; 7 bases agree with TRBD1. The CDR3 runs 15 residues. Germline-derived CDR1 and CDR2 are SGHNT and YYREEE (reference sequence). The trim removed 4 bases at V and 8 bases at J, leaving 12 bases unmatched. The CDR3 coding sequence is TGTGCCAGCAGCCACATTGGCAGGGGGTATCATGAGCAGTTCTTC. It codes for CASSHIGRGYHEQFF.

The V call is TRBV6-5, the J call TRBJ1-1, with TRBD1 matching 7 bases. This CDR3 contains 15 residues. CDR1 is MNHEY and CDR2 is SVGAGI in the germline V gene. J lost 6 bases, V lost 8 bases, and 15 bases had no gene match. The CDR3 coding sequence is TGTGCCAGCGGGACAAGGCAGACAGGGAAGGCTGAAGCTTTCTTT. Protein: CASGTRQTGKAEAFF.

The chain is built from TRBV7-2 and TRBJ1-2; TRBD1 agrees at 10 bases. V lost 2 bases and J lost 8; bases outside the gene matches: 5. Looked up from germline, CDR1 is SGHTA and CDR2 is FQGNSA. The CDR3 length is 14 residues. This CDR3 is CASSLLGQGHGYTF. The DNA of the CDR3 is TGTGCCAGCAGCTTATTGGGACAGGGGCACGGCTACACCTTC.

The chain uses TRBV7-9 and TRBJ1-1, with D possibly being TRBD1 (5 bases). CDR3 length equals 13 residues. The V and J ends lost 8 bases and 7 bases respectively, with 17 bases between them. The germline V gene encodes CDR1 SEHNR and CDR2 FQNEAQ (reference sequence). CDR3 sequence reads: CASGSGRQFEAFF. The DNA for the CDR3 is TGTGCCAGCGGGTCAGGGCGACAGTTTGAAGCTTTCTTT. Variable domain in full (rest from reference TRBV7-9 and TRBJ1-1): DTGVSQNPRHKITKRGQNVTFRCDPISEHNRLYWYRQTLGQGPEFLTYFQNEAQLEKSRLLSDRFSAERPKGSFSTLEIQRTEQGDSAMYLCASGSGRQFEAFFGQGTRLTVV.

The CDR3 coding sequence is TGTGCCAGTAGTGCTCTAGCGGGGGGTTACAATGAGCAGTTCTTC. This encodes CASSALAGGYNEQFF. V and J are TRBV19 and TRBJ2-1, with 11 bases aligning to TRBD2. Germline CDR1 LNHDA, CDR2 SQIVND (reference sequence). This CDR3 is 15 amino acids long. Losses at the gene ends were 5 bases for V and 4 bases for J; bases not matched to a gene: 4.

The chain uses TRBV7-6 and TRBJ2-1, with 9 bases identical to TRBD2. The CDR3 extends over 15 amino acids. Germline V gives CDR1 SGHVS, CDR2 FNYEAQ. Trimming removed 3 bases from V and 4 bases from J; junction bases left unmatched: 4. The CDR3 sequence: CASSFSGGQYNEQFF. CDR3 nucleotide sequence: TGTGCCAGCAGCTTTAGCGGGGGCCAATACAATGAGCAGTTCTTC.

V usage is TRBV2 and J usage is TRBJ2-1, with a tentative D call TRBD1 (6 bases). The CDR3 loop spans 15 amino acids. The V gene lost 6 bases and the J gene lost 8 bases, with 20 bases spanning the gap. Germline assignment: CDR1 SNHLY and CDR2 FYNNEI. CDR3 sequence (DNA): TGTGCCAGCAGGTCCGGGACAACGGTGGCGCATGAGCAGTTCTTC. It translates to CASRSGTTVAHEQFF.

V and J are TRBV11-2 and TRBJ2-7, with 9 positions matching TRBD1. V lost 5 bases and J lost 5; bases outside the gene matches: 4. CDR1 and CDR2 (germline): SGHAT, FQNNGV. CDR3 length: 13 amino acids. The CDR3: CASSPGQGNEQYF. The CDR3 nucleotides read TGTGCCAGCAGCCCCGGACAGGGGAACGAGCAGTACTTC.

The chain has TRBV27 and TRBJ2-7; D perhaps matches TRBD2 (5 bases). Germline V gene lookup returns CDR1 MNHEY and CDR2 SMNVEV (reference sequence). V lost 6 bases to trimming and J lost 4 bases, with 10 bases between them. This CDR3 has 12 amino acids. The CDR3 nucleotides read TGTGCCAGCAGCTCCCGGGGTTACGAGCAGTACTTC. Amino acid sequence: CASSSRGYEQYF.

This chain connects TRBV11-1 to TRBJ2-5, with D hard to call. Germline CDR1 reads SGHAT; CDR2 reads FQDESV (reference sequence). Trimming took off 6 bases at V and 2 bases at J, with 16 bases between the two ends. The CDR3 covers 15 residues. As DNA, the CDR3 is TGTGCCAGCAGGCACCTTTCAGGCCAACAAGAGACCCAGTACTTC. Translated, it gives CASRHLSGQQETQYF.

The genes are TRBV30 and TRBJ1-3; TRBD1 is a possible D gene (5 bases). Germline V gives CDR1 GTSNPN, CDR2 SVGIG (reference sequence). The CDR3 length is 14 residues. Trimming cost V 3 bases and J 0 bases, with 9 bases left between them. The CDR3 sequence: CAWSPTASGNTIYF. In DNA, the CDR3 is TGTGCCTGGAGCCCGACAGCCTCTGGAAACACCATATATTTT.

This clone was counted once. The rearrangement links TRBV5-8 to TRBJ1-2, with TRBD1 matching over 8 bases. CDR3 size: 16 residues. From germline, CDR1 is SGHTS and CDR2 YDEGEE. J gave up 0 bases and V 4 bases, and 8 bases lay outside the gene matches. CDR3 amino acids: CASSDRTGRANYGYTF. The CDR3 DNA is TGTGCCAGCAGCGACAGGACAGGGAGGGCTAACTATGGCTACACCTTC. Filled out from reference TRBV5-8 and TRBJ1-2, the complete variable domain reads EAGVTQSPTHLIKTRGQQATLRCSPISGHTSVYWYQQALGLGLQFLLWYDEGEERNRGNFPPRFSGRQFPNYSSELNVNALELEDSALYLCASSDRTGRANYGYTFGSGTRLTVV.

The chain links TRBV11-3 to TRBJ1-1, with a tentative D call TRBD1 (5 bases). Germline CDR1 SGHNT, CDR2 YENEEA. The CDR3 covers 12 residues. Trimming took off 1 base at V and 6 bases at J, with 6 bases between the two ends. The CDR3 DNA reads TGTGCCAGCAGCTTAGGGGGCCCTGAAGCTTTCTTT. It specifies CASSLGGPEAFF.

This clone was picked up one time. The J gene is TRBJ2-5, the V gene TRBV9; 9 nucleotides match TRBD2. The CDR3 is 17 residues long. Germline trimming cut 0 bases from V and 1 base from J; bases unmatched to any gene: 7. CDR1 is SGDLS and CDR2 is YYNGEE in the germline V gene. CDR3 protein: CASSVDPSGAVQETQYF. The CDR3 region has the DNA TGTGCCAGCAGCGTAGACCCTAGCGGGGCCGTCCAAGAGACCCAGTACTTC.

The chain employs TRBV2 and TRBJ2-7; TRBD2 might be the D (5 bases). Germline CDR1 SNHLY, CDR2 FYNNEI. The V gene lost 6 bases and the J gene lost 0 bases, with 12 bases spanning the gap. This CDR3 has 14 residues. This CDR3 reads CASRDSESSYEQYF. The CDR3 DNA reads as TGTGCCAGCAGGGACTCCGAAAGCTCCTACGAGCAGTACTTC. Full variable domain (remainder filled in from reference TRBV2 and TRBJ2-7): EPEVTQTPSHQVTQMGQEVILRCVPISNHLYFYWYRQILGQKVEFLVSFYNNEISEKSEIFDDQFSVERPDGSNFTLKIRSTKLEDSAMYFCASRDSESSYEQYFGPGTRLTVT.

The chain links TRBV9 to TRBJ2-7; 12 positions match TRBD1. This CDR3 region has 18 residues. Losses at the gene ends were 4 bases for V and 2 bases for J; bases not matched to a gene: 13. Per germline, CDR1 SGDLS and CDR2 YYNGEE. CDR3 protein: CASSTPRDRGQRAYEQYF. CDR3 bases: TGTGCCAGCAGCACCCCCCGGGACAGGGGGCAGAGGGCCTACGAGCAGTACTTC.